This TCR beta chain was recovered during a study of cytomegalovirus exposure and HLA in healthy donors (TCRdb year 2017). At the level of the whole study: An earlier analysis of some 500 of the donors reported approximately 270 Gb of sequence data and some 120 million unique TCR beta sequences from 150 million to 200 million T cells. Approximately 300 gigabases of sequencing data and tens of millions of unique TCR sequences were included in an early release covering 500 to 750 HLA-typed donors. The genetic ancestry cluster associated with self-reported Caucasian donors included around four fifths of the 300 to 450 genotyped donors. The study was designed to test whether signatures of past pathogen exposure could be identified by cataloging public T cell receptors. The T cell repertoires of several hundred subjects were profiled by immunosequencing and related to cytomegalovirus serostatus. In addition to the first cohort of around 670 subjects, a separate validation cohort of 130 or so different subjects was used. To predict cytomegalovirus infection status, the study combined high-throughput TCR immunosequencing, statistical association of individual TCRs with disease status, and machine learning. A later analysis re-examined previously published TCR beta repertoires from about 700 donors and added high-resolution HLA genotyping to investigate patterns of TCR occurrence. In the later analysis, no new phenotypic data were used to find candidate immune exposures; instead, reliance was placed on TCR beta sequences and their occurrence across donors. An earlier analysis of 450 to 750 of the donors used high-throughput TCR beta sequencing to judge whether each TCR beta V gene segment behaved as functional or pseudogenic. Donor age, sex, ethnicity and CMV serostatus were compiled together with the repertoire data. Genome-wide SNP genotypes for about 60% of the roughly 700 donors were used in a later genetic analysis, which treated that subset as a discovery cohort. All discovery cohort repertoires had been generated using a single sequencing platform. HLA typing included class I and class II loci at four-digit resolution. Typing coverage differed by locus: A, B, C, DRB1 and DQB1 were typed in about 620-630 donors, DQA1 in approximately 520, DPA1 in 606, and DPB1 in 450 to 480. A handful of DR-DQ haplotypes were treated as single units for association and clustering because of strong linkage in the cohort. On average, around 230,000 unique TCR beta nucleotide sequences were sequenced per donor among some 420 genotyped donors of the cohort, with 15% to 20% of those sequences being non-productive. What the research found in general, with its limitations: Sequencing depth was assumed to be roughly uniform across donors in the presence/absence analyses, though that assumption may not hold. A later genetic analysis reported fewer N-insertions in productive TCRs among donors in an Asian-associated ancestry cluster than the roughly 700-donor mean. According to the authors, the approach could potentially be generalized to other disease states and immunological phenotypes. Assigning TCR associations to individual alleles was difficult when HLA alleles, especially DR and DQ, strongly co-occurred. Only TCR beta chains were sequenced in this cohort, and the absence of alpha or paired-chain data limited detectable features. Linkage disequilibrium might explain the correlated functional status among segregating V segments, but an unknown experimental factor could not be excluded. Specific HLA alleles were associated with 15,000 to 20,000 TCR beta sequences at a false discovery rate of 0.05 in a later analysis. A further reported finding was that TCR beta sequences accurately predicted the HLA-A and HLA-B alleles for most subjects in the first cohort. According to a later analysis, TCR association rates differed among HLA loci, with DRB1 alleles showing the most associated TCRs and HLA-C alleles showing the fewest. Because HLA typing was unavailable for some donors at each locus, only the typed subset was used in association tests. The only immune exposure information available for the cohort was CMV serostatus. A later analysis reported that several top co-occurrence clusters appeared linked to parvovirus B19, influenza, CMV and Epstein-Barr virus. In a later analysis, HLA-associated TCR beta chains were found to be more clonally expanded and to have lower generation probabilities than equally common non-associated chains. In both the original and validation cohorts, the classifier was reported to diagnose cytomegalovirus status with high specificity and sensitivity. V-gene and J-gene trimming of TCR beta chains was associated with a missense DCLRE1C variant in a later genetic analysis, and the association was replicated in an independent cohort. Around 16 rarely observed V segments, including chromosome 9 orphons, were excluded from the earlier analysis of about 600 of the donors because counts were too low. The study listed around 160 TCR beta chains as associated with cytomegalovirus. Three of the identified cytomegalovirus-associated TCR beta chains were confirmed in vitro to be specific for cytomegalovirus antigens. Most TCR sequences were observed very rarely across donors, whereas some public TCRs were present in many individuals. According to a later analysis, most CMV-associated TCR beta chains appeared to be HLA-restricted, and the HLA associations seemed to be driven largely by CMV exposure. Because the 87-base-pair reads could not distinguish some IMGT-functional V segments, including TRBV6-2 and TRBV6-3, those segments were excluded. In an earlier analysis of over 550 of the donors, most TCR beta V segments were observed in productive rearrangements about 87% or about 30% of the time, broadly matching IMGT annotations. A group of highly shared sequence variants was considered likely to be a technical artifact of the sequencing pipeline.

The CDR3 contains 17 residues, cysteine and phenylalanine counted. Only CDR3 DNA remains: 51 bases, in frame from the first base. V and J are truncated by 0 bases and 1 base respectively, leaving an intervening sequence of 16 bases. The germline V gene sets CDR1 to SGHDN and CDR2 to FVKESK. Library generation was performed with the immunoSEQ multiplex PCR assay. For the multiplex PCR, a mixture combining 60 forward primers for TCR Vbeta segments and 13 reverse primers for TCR Jbeta segments was used. The CDR3 region of rearranged TCR beta genes was amplified from genomic DNA by a multiplex PCR assay. The amplified TCR beta libraries were sequenced on the Illumina HiSeq System as 87-base-pair reads. In the original analysis: A later analysis tallied 75 million to 85 million unique TCR beta chains across the 610 or so repertoires, and around 9.9 million of those chains were shared by two or more donors. A nearest-neighbor algorithm error-corrected the raw reads and collapsed the reads into unique sequences, merging closely related sequences to remove PCR and sequencing errors. V, D and J gene segments were assigned by aligning CDR3 sequences to IMGT reference sequences. For a sequence to be retained, a match of at least six nucleotides to both a V gene segment and a J gene segment was required. A rearrangement counted as productive if the CDR3 had no stop codons and remained in frame with V and J, and every other rearrangement counted as non-productive. CDR3 was defined by IMGT convention, running from the second conserved V-encoded cysteine to the conserved J-encoded phenylalanine. Sequences without an unambiguous match to a single V gene segment were excluded from the earlier analysis of a few hundred of the donors. In an earlier analysis of several hundred of the donors, V segments were called functional above 56.7% productive rearrangements and were called segregating when the between-donor standard deviation exceeded 5%. A statistical classification framework was built to diagnose cytomegalovirus status from the catalog of TCR beta chain sequences. In a later analysis, TCR nucleotide sequences were compared against IMGT/GENE-DB human TR gene sequences so that V and J genes could be assigned. A later analysis assigned CDR3 sequences and most-parsimonious VDJ recombination scenarios with the TCRdist pipeline. A later analysis defined each TCR beta chain by its CDR3 amino acid sequence plus V-gene family, and excluded reads lacking a unique V-gene family. A later analysis removed several hundred highly shared, low-generation-probability nucleotide sequences to deal with suspected cross-contamination and a sequencing artifact. A later analysis calculated a clonal expansion index for each public chain from normalized within-repertoire ranks of inferred template counts. Generation probabilities in a later analysis came from a VDJ recombination model fitted to out-of-frame rearrangements, and those results were checked against IGoR. In a later analysis, hypergeometric tests were used to score TCR-TCR, TCR-HLA and TCR-CMV co-occurrence, with a repertoire-size bias correction applied to TCR pairs. A later analysis estimated false discovery rates by permuting HLA or CMV assignments 20 times. In a later analysis, co-occurring TCRs were grouped using DBSCAN, with TCRdist sequence similarity added in when clustering inside HLA-allele-positive subsets. For co-occurrence clustering, repertoires with fewer than 30,000 or more than 120,000 public chains were excluded, along with five repertoires with anomalous nucleotide sharing. TCRdb retrieved this table from immuneACCESS and kept in-frame rearrangements only. Not all clones are present; in checked studies, unresolved V genes account for under half, and no reason is known for the remainder. V, J and clone size were drawn from that table, and D and trimming were deduced from the DNA. A total of around 120,000 clones appear in this sample, about 80% of them only once. About 2.6% of the sample comes from the top ten.

The cohort comprised some 700 healthy bone marrow donors. Cohort members were all nominally healthy when sampled, although unrecorded immune exposures were likely present. The donor tested CMV seropositive, placing the donor among the 289 seropositive members of the cohort. A peripheral blood sample was provided by each donor, and peripheral blood mononuclear cells were used for TCR beta sequencing. The Qiagen DNeasy Blood Extraction Kit was used to extract genomic DNA from the blood cell samples. This clone was detected only once. No antigen is known for it. The record has no base qualities; no much larger clone is one base away.

The chain links TRBV14 with TRBJ2-7, with the D gene uncertain. The TCR comes from a man aged 45-60 years in good health and CMV-seropositive. What was sequenced was PBMCs. The nucleotide sequence is given as TGTGCCAGCAGCCAAGATGCGAGATTTGGAGTTTCCTACGAGCAGTACTTC. Protein translation: CASSQDARFGVSYEQYF.